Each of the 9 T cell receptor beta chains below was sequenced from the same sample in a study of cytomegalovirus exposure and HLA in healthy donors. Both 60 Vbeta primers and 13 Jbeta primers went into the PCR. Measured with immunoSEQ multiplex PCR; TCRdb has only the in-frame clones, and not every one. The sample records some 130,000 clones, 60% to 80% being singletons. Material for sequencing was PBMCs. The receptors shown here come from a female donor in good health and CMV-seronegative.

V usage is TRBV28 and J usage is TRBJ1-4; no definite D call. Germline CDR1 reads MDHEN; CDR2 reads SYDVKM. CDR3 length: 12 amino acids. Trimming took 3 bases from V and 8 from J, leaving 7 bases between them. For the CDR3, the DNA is TGTGCCAGCAGTTTGGGCGAAGAAAAACTGTTTTTT. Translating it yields CASSLGEEKLFF.

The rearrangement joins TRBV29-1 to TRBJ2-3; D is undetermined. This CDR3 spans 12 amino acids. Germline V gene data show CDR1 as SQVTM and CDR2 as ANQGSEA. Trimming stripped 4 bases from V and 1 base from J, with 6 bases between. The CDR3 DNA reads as TGCAGCGTTGGCCAGGGCACAGATACGCAGTATTTT. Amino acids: CSVGQGTDTQYF.

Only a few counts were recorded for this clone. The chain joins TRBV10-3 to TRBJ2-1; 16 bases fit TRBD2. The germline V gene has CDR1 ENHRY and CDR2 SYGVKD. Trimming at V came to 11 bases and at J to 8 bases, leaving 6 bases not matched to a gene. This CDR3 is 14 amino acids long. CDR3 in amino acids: CASSGTSGRDEQFF. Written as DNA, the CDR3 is TGTGCCTCATCGGGGACTAGCGGGAGGGATGAGCAGTTCTTC.

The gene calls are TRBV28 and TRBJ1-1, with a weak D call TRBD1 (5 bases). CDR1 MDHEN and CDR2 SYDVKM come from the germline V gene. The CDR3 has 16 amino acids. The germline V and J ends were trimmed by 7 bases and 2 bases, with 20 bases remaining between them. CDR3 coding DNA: TGTGCCAGCATCCCTCCGGCGGGGGGAGGTAACACTGAAGCTTTCTTT. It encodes CASIPPAGGGNTEAFF.

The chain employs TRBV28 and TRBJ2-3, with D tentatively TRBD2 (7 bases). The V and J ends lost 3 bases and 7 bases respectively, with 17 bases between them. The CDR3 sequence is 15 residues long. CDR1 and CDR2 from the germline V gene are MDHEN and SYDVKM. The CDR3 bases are TGTGCCAGCAGTTTCCCAGCGGGACAACGAAATACGCAGTATTTT. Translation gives CASSFPAGQRNTQYF.

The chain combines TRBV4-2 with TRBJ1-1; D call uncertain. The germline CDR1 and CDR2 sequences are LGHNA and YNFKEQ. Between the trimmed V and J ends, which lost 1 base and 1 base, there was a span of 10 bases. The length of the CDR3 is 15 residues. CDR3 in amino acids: CASSQVSTANTEAFF. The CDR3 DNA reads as TGTGCCAGCAGCCAAGTATCTACAGCGAACACTGAAGCTTTCTTT.

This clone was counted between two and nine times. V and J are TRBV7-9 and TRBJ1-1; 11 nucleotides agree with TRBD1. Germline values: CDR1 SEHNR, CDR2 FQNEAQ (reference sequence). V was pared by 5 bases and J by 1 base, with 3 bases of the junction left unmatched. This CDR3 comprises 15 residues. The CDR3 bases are TGTGCCAGCAGCCGAGGGACAGGGGGGAACACTGAAGCTTTCTTT. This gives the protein CASSRGTGGNTEAFF.

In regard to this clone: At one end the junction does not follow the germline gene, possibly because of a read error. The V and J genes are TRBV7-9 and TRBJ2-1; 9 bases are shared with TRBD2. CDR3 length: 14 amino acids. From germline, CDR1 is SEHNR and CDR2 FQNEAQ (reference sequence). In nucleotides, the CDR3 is TGTTCCAGCAGCTTAGCGGGACTAGCCAATGAGCAGTTCTTC. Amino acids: CSSSLAGLANEQFF. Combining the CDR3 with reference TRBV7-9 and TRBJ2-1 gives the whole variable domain DTGVSQNPRHKITKRGQNVTFRCDPISEHNRLYWYRQTLGQGPEFLTYFQNEAQLEKSRLLSDRFSAERPKGSFSTLEIQRTEQGDSAMYLCSSSLAGLANEQFFGPGTRLTVL.

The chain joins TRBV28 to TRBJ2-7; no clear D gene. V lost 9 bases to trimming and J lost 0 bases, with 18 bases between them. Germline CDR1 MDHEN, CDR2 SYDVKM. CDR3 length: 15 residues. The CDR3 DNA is TGTGCCAGTGGGCAGCTCGGAAGCCTCTCCTACGAGCAGTACTTC. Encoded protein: CASGQLGSLSYEQYF. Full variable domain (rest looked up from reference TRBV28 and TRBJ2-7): DVKVTQSSRYLVKRTGEKVFLECVQDMDHENMFWYRQDPGLGLRLIYFSYDVKMKEKGDIPEGYSVSREKKERFSLILESASTNQTSMYLCASGQLGSLSYEQYFGPGTRLTVT.